This is a list of T cell receptor beta chains from one sample in a study of blood T cell repertoires in COVID-19. Profiling relied on immunoSEQ multiplex PCR, and the TCRdb table lists in-frame clones only, not all of them. Of about 150,000 clones listed, about 89% are singletons. The sequenced material came from peripheral blood. The receptors were gathered from a man aged 45-60 years with acute or convalescent COVID-19. Both conserved end residues are part of each CDR3. D genes are given only for firm matches. Clone sizes are given selectively: once, few, many, or a class where the clone is expanded.

v_gene	j_gene	abundance	d_gene	CDR3aa	CDR3nt
TRBV14	TRBJ2-1	NA	NA	CASSPNRAPYNEQFF	TGTGCCAGCAGCCCCAACAGGGCCCCCTACAATGAGCAGTTCTTC
TRBV5-6	TRBJ1-4	NA	TRBD1	CASSLGAGGSEKLFF	TGTGCCAGCAGCTTGGGAGCAGGGGGCTCTGAAAAACTGTTTTTT
TRBV5-4	TRBJ2-1	NA	TRBD2	CASSPSGRAGGDEQFF	TGTGCCAGCAGTCCTAGCGGGAGGGCGGGCGGCGATGAGCAGTTCTTC
TRBV24-1	TRBJ1-5	NA	NA	CATSEGGNQPQHF	TGTGCCACCAGTGAAGGGGGCAATCAGCCCCAGCATTTT
TRBV28	TRBJ1-6	NA	NA	CASRGGERIANSPLHF	TGTGCCAGCAGGGGAGGAGAGAGGATAGCAAATTCACCCCTCCACTTT
TRBV3-1/TRBV3-2	TRBJ2-7	NA	NA	CASSQSYEQYF	TGTGCCAGCAGCCAGAGCTACGAGCAGTACTTC
TRBV9	TRBJ1-5	NA	NA	CASSRDESNQPQHF	TGTGCCAGCAGTCGGGATGAGAGCAATCAGCCCCAGCATTTT
TRBV7-9	TRBJ2-2	NA	NA	CASSRRSTGELFF	TGTGCCAGCAGCCGTAGATCCACCGGGGAGCTGTTTTTT
TRBV27	TRBJ2-5	NA	TRBD2	CATGLAGGPRETQYF	TGTGCCACAGGACTAGCGGGAGGGCCCAGGGAGACCCAGTACTTC
TRBV19	TRBJ2-5	NA	NA	CASSSSGRETQYF	TGTGCCAGTAGTAGTTCGGGGAGAGAGACCCAGTACTTC
TRBV6-4	TRBJ2-3	NA	NA	CASSEQGGTDTQYF	TGTGCCAGCAGTGAACAGGGAGGCACAGATACGCAGTATTTT
TRBV27	TRBJ1-1	NA	NA	CASIGGLGTEAFF	TGTGCCAGCATAGGGGGTTTGGGCACTGAAGCTTTCTTT
TRBV10-1	TRBJ2-7	NA	TRBD2	CASSDRGTSGMFEQYF	TGCGCCAGCAGTGATCGAGGGACTAGCGGGATGTTCGAGCAGTACTTC
TRBV6-5	TRBJ2-5	NA	NA	CASSYFGETQYF	TGTGCCAGCAGTTATTTCGGGGAGACCCAGTACTTC
TRBV6-5	TRBJ1-2	NA	NA	CASSYSLLSNYGYTF	TGTGCCAGCAGTTACTCCTTACTGAGTAACTATGGCTACACCTTC
TRBV6-2/TRBV6-3	TRBJ2-3	NA	TRBD1	CASSRQGESTDTQYF	TGTGCCAGCAGCCGACAGGGCGAGAGCACAGATACGCAGTATTTT
TRBV14	TRBJ1-2	NA	NA	CASSPGNYGYTF	TGTGCCAGCAGCCCGGGGAACTATGGCTACACCTTC
TRBV18	TRBJ2-7	once	NA	CASSLGEPSYEQYF	TGTGCCAGCTCTCTCGGTGAGCCCTCCTACGAGCAGTACTTC
TRBV5-1	TRBJ2-1	NA	TRBD1	CASSPGVGQGKNEQFF	TGCGCCAGCAGCCCCGGGGTGGGACAGGGGAAAAATGAGCAGTTCTTC
TRBV19	TRBJ1-2	once	TRBD1	CASSTTGASYTF	TGTGCCAGTAGTACGACAGGGGCTAGCTACACCTTC
TRBV29-1	TRBJ2-1	NA	TRBD2	CSGALDLLAGNEQFF	TGCAGCGGAGCCCTGGACCTACTAGCGGGCAATGAGCAGTTCTTC
TRBV19	TRBJ2-1	NA	NA	CASTSGSQGHEQFF	TGTGCCAGTACCTCCGGGTCCCAGGGCCATGAGCAGTTCTTC
TRBV18	TRBJ2-1	NA	TRBD1	CASSGQGAPDNEQFF	TGTGCCAGCTCAGGACAGGGCGCTCCTGACAATGAGCAGTTCTTC
TRBV25-1	TRBJ2-5	once	TRBD2	CASSGGGTSGLSETQYF	TGTGCCAGCAGTGGCGGCGGGACTAGCGGCCTTTCCGAGACCCAGTACTTC
TRBV2	TRBJ1-1	NA	NA	CASRGQYNTEAFF	TGTGCCAGCAGAGGACAGTATAACACTGAAGCTTTCTTT
TRBV7-9	TRBJ2-5	NA	NA	CASSLEGSQYF	TGTGCCAGCAGCTTAGAGGGGTCCCAGTACTTC
TRBV14	TRBJ1-1	few	NA	CASSQDLGRVNTEAFF	TGTGCCAGCAGCCAAGATTTGGGCAGGGTGAACACTGAAGCTTTCTTT
TRBV7-6	TRBJ2-1	NA	TRBD2	CASSRGAGGAYNEQFF	TGTGCCAGCAGCCGCGGAGCGGGAGGAGCCTACAATGAGCAGTTCTTC
TRBV19	TRBJ1-2	NA	TRBD1	CASSWRDSHYGYTF	TGTGCCAGTAGTTGGAGGGACAGCCACTATGGCTACACCTTC
TRBV19	TRBJ1-5	NA	NA	CASSMAGPLSSQHF	TGTGCCAGTAGTATGGCAGGTCCTCTTTCGTCCCAGCATTTT
TRBV6-5	TRBJ1-1	once	TRBD1	CASSQFRQGGTEAFF	TGTGCCAGCAGTCAGTTTCGACAGGGTGGGACTGAAGCTTTCTTT
TRBV29-1	TRBJ2-3	NA	TRBD2	CSVALATSTDTQYF	TGCAGCGTCGCACTAGCGACTAGCACAGATACGCAGTATTTT
TRBV11-2	TRBJ1-1	NA	TRBD1	CASSLDTAGGTEAFF	TGTGCCAGCAGCTTAGATACGGCAGGGGGTACTGAAGCTTTCTTT
TRBV28	TRBJ1-5	few	NA	CASRPQRNQPQHF	TGTGCCAGCAGACCCCAGAGGAATCAGCCCCAGCATTTT
TRBV10-2	TRBJ1-5	NA	TRBD1	CASSGVGGGQPQHF	TGCGCCAGCAGTGGGGTAGGGGGCGGTCAGCCCCAGCATTTT
TRBV12-3/TRBV12-4	TRBJ1-1	NA	TRBD1	CASSSRQGRAFF	TGTGCCAGCAGTTCCCGACAGGGGAGGGCTTTCTTT
TRBV5-6	TRBJ2-7	few	TRBD1	CASSPGTGSRQQYF	TGTGCCAGCAGCCCCGGGACAGGGTCCCGCCAGCAGTACTTC
TRBV10-3	TRBJ2-3	once	TRBD1	CAISRAGTATDTQYF	TGTGCCATCTCCCGCGCCGGGACAGCCACAGATACGCAGTATTTT
TRBV12-5	TRBJ2-1	once	TRBD2	CASGLRPGTSGSNEQFF	TGTGCTAGTGGTTTGAGACCGGGGACTAGCGGCTCCAATGAGCAGTTCTTC
TRBV4-1	TRBJ2-3	NA	TRBD2	CASSQVAGGYTDTQYF	TGCGCCAGCAGCCAAGTAGCGGGAGGGTACACAGATACGCAGTATTTT
TRBV19	TRBJ1-5	NA	TRBD1	CASSTGTGGESNQPQHF	TGTGCCAGTAGTACCGGGACAGGGGGAGAGAGCAATCAGCCCCAGCATTTT
TRBV5-1	TRBJ2-1	once	NA	CASSLASLGTQIEQFF	TGCGCCAGCAGCTTGGCCTCCTTGGGCACCCAAATTGAGCAGTTCTTC
TRBV4-1	TRBJ1-5	NA	NA	CASSQGDTPNQPQHF	TGCGCCAGCAGCCAAGGGGACACCCCGAATCAGCCCCAGCATTTT
TRBV29-1	TRBJ1-2	once	TRBD1	CSVDPGQYFHGYTF	TGCAGCGTTGACCCGGGACAGTACTTTCATGGCTACACCTTC
TRBV18	TRBJ2-2	NA	NA	CASSPDRHGELFF	TGTGCCAGCTCACCGGATAGACACGGGGAGCTGTTTTTT